This is a list of T cell receptor beta chains from one sample in a study of early T cells in non-severe SARS-CoV-2 infection. TCRdb itself ran the 5' RACE reads through MiXCR, one entry per CDR3 protein. This table has fewer than 85,000 distinct CDR3 sequences, approximately 14% appearing once. Material for sequencing was whole blood. These receptors all stem from an adult who was a healthcare worker with PCR-confirmed SARS-CoV-2 infection or an uninfected control (not recorded which). Both conserved end residues are part of each CDR3. The order of the fields is clone size, CDR3 length, J gene, D gene, V gene, CDR3 DNA, CDR3 protein. A D gene is named only where the DNA matches it firmly. The size entry is marked missing in some rows and otherwise reads once, few, many or a size class.

many,13,TRBJ2-7,.,TRBV20-1,TGCAGTGCTAGAGGGCCGGGGATCCACGAGCAGTACTTC,CSARGPGIHEQYF
.,17,TRBJ2-1,TRBD2,TRBV7-6,TGTGCCAGCAGCCGTACTCCGGGACTAGCGGGGGACAATGAGCAGTTCTTC,CASSRTPGLAGDNEQFF
.,13,TRBJ1-1,.,TRBV7-2,TGTGCCAGCAGCTTTAGGATGAACACTGAAGCTTTCTTT,CASSFRMNTEAFF
many,16,TRBJ1-6,TRBD1,TRBV5-1,TGCGCCAGCAGCCCTGGGCGACAGGGGGCCGGTTCACCCCTCCACTTT,CASSPGRQGAGSPLHF
.,14,TRBJ2-1,.,TRBV12-5,TGTGCTAGTGGATGGTCAGGGAGATGGAATGAGCAGTTCTTC,CASGWSGRWNEQFF
few,12,TRBJ2-3,.,TRBV20-1,TGCAGTGCTACCCCCGGGGCAGATACGCAGTATTTT,CSATPGADTQYF
.,13,TRBJ1-2,.,TRBV7-9,TGTGCCAGCAGCCGGCTCCCCTCCTATGGCTACACCTTC,CASSRLPSYGYTF
.,15,TRBJ1-1,TRBD1,TRBV27,TGTGCCAGCAGTCCCCTGGACAGGCTTGGGACTGAAGCTTTCTTT,CASSPLDRLGTEAFF
.,14,TRBJ2-7,TRBD1,TRBV20-1,TGCAGTGCTAGAGCACGGGACAGACTCTACGAGCAGTACTTC,CSARARDRLYEQYF
many,14,TRBJ1-1,.,TRBV7-9,TGTGCCAGCAGCATCTCTAACAGGAACACTGAAGCTTTCTTT,CASSISNRNTEAFF
few,14,TRBJ1-5,.,TRBV6-5,TGTGCCAGCAGTGGGGCAATGGGGAATCAGCCCCAGCATTTT,CASSGAMGNQPQHF
many,14,TRBJ2-5,.,TRBV7-6,TGTGCCAGCAGCTTTAGGCGGGGCCAAGAGACCCAGTACTTC,CASSFRRGQETQYF
.,15,TRBJ1-5,TRBD1,TRBV6-6,TGTGCCAGCAGTTACCGTGCGCAGGGGGATCAGCCCCAGCATTTT,CASSYRAQGDQPQHF
many,15,TRBJ2-6,.,TRBV6-5,TGTGCCAGCAGCCTACTATCCTCTGGGGCCAACGTCCTGACTTTC,CASSLLSSGANVLTF
few,16,TRBJ2-1,TRBD2,TRBV13,TGTGCCAGCAGCTGGCAACTAGCGGGAGCTCACAATGAGCAGTTCTTC,CASSWQLAGAHNEQFF
many,14,TRBJ1-1,.,TRBV2,TGTGCCAGCAGTGTGCGGGTCATGAACACTGAAGCTTTCTTT,CASSVRVMNTEAFF